This T cell receptor (beta chain) is from a study of blood T cells in healthy people across ages. Germline lookup yields CDR1 SGHTA and CDR2 FQGTGA. The V segment lost 5 bases and the J segment 6 bases; nucleotides outside the gene matches: 6. The CDR3 covers 15 residues. PCR was performed a second time for about 6 to 12 cycles using a sample-barcoded 5' primer and a J-beta primer mix. TCRdb recomputed calls from the 5' RACE reads with MiXCR, one row per CDR3 protein. The data hold approximately 800,000 distinct CDR3 sequences, with under 80% observed a single time. This clonotype was counted a few times.

The chain combines TRBV7-3 with TRBJ2-1; TRBD2 matches at 11 bases. The receptor was isolated from a man between 25 and 39 years old in good health. Input material: blood. This chain's CDR3 is CASSVLAGGLNEQFF. As DNA, the CDR3 is TGTGCCAGCAGCGTCCTAGCGGGGGGCCTCAATGAGCAGTTCTTC.